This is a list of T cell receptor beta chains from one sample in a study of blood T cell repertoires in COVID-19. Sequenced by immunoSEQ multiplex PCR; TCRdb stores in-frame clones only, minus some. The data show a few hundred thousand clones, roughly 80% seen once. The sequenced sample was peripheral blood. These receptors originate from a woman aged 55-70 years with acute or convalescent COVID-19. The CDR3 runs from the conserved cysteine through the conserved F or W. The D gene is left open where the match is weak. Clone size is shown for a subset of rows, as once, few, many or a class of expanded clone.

CASGITGGSSGNTIYF | TGTGCCAGCGGAATAACAGGGGGCAGCTCTGGAAACACCATATATTTT | TRBV2 | TRBD1 | TRBJ1-3 | .
CASSSPGQRSIQETQYF | TGTGCCAGCAGCTCCCCTGGACAGAGATCAATTCAAGAGACCCAGTACTTC | TRBV28 | . | TRBJ2-5 | .
CASSFTRNTEAFF | TGTGCCAGCAGCTTTACAAGGAACACTGAAGCTTTCTTT | TRBV6-5 | . | TRBJ1-1 | few
CASSDYLAGGSNEQFF | TGTGCCAGCAGTGACTACTTAGCGGGGGGGTCCAATGAGCAGTTCTTC | TRBV27 | TRBD2 | TRBJ2-1 | .
CASSNSGRGAFF | TGTGCCAGCAGCAACTCGGGGAGGGGCGCTTTCTTT | TRBV27 | . | TRBJ1-1 | .
CASSITGGYQSGNTIYF | TGTGCCAGCAGCATCACAGGGGGCTACCAATCTGGAAACACCATATATTTT | TRBV5-8 | TRBD1 | TRBJ1-3 | .
CASSPYTRGFGNTIYF | TGTGCCAGCAGCCCATATACCAGGGGCTTTGGAAACACCATATATTTT | TRBV3-1/TRBV3-2 | . | TRBJ1-3 | .
CASSLRGLDNYGYTF | TGTGCCAGCAGCTTAAGAGGGCTAGATAACTATGGCTACACCTTC | TRBV7-2 | . | TRBJ1-2 | .
CASSISGTYTNYGYTF | TGTGCCAGTAGTATTTCCGGGACTTATACTAACTATGGCTACACCTTC | TRBV19 | . | TRBJ1-2 | .
CASRIRGPNSPLHF | TGTGCCAGTAGGATACGGGGTCCTAATTCACCCCTCCACTTT | TRBV19 | . | TRBJ1-6 | .
CASSLVQYTGELFF | TGTGCCAGCAGCTTGGTACAGTACACCGGGGAGCTGTTTTTT | TRBV5-5 | . | TRBJ2-2 | .
CASSSGGLAGQETQYF | TGTGCCAGCAGCTCGGGGGGACTAGCGGGGCAAGAGACCCAGTACTTC | TRBV7-8 | TRBD2 | TRBJ2-5 | .
CASSPRESYNSPLHF | TGTGCCAGCTCACCGCGAGAGTCCTATAATTCACCCCTCCACTTT | TRBV18 | . | TRBJ1-6 | .
CASSRGTGGSGNTIYF | TGCGCCAGCAGCCGCGGGACAGGGGGCTCTGGAAACACCATATATTTT | TRBV4-1 | TRBD1 | TRBJ1-3 | once
CASGPSGYEQYF | TGTGCCAGCGGGCCCTCTGGCTACGAGCAGTACTTC | TRBV12-3/TRBV12-4 | . | TRBJ2-7 | .
CASSWGQQETQYF | TGTGCCAGCAGCTGGGGACAGCAAGAGACCCAGTACTTC | TRBV7-9 | TRBD1 | TRBJ2-5 | .
CASSRRGQFGSGNTIYF | TGTGCCAGCAGTCGAAGAGGCCAGTTCGGCTCTGGAAACACCATATATTTT | TRBV3-1/TRBV3-2 | . | TRBJ1-3 | .